The 9 T cell receptor beta chains given below trace back to one sample, sequenced in a study of blood T cell repertoires in COVID-19. Produced via immunoSEQ multiplex PCR; TCRdb's table is partial and in-frame only. The profile covers around 300,000 clones, with approximately 88% appearing a single time and over 4.5% taken by the ten largest. The sample comprised PBMCs or T cells enriched from blood (not recorded which). These receptors all come from a man aged 25-45 years who had recovered from COVID-19.

Concerning this clone: Other DNA sequences of this sample code for an identical CDR3. The gene calls are TRBV19 and TRBJ1-5; 8 bases agree with TRBD1. The germline gives CDR1 LNHDA, CDR2 SQIVND (reference sequence). The CDR3 has 13 amino acids. The V gene end was trimmed by 3 bases and the J gene end by 7 bases; junction bases not matched to a gene: 2. The CDR3 region has the DNA TGTGCCAGTAGTATCGACAGGGGACAGCCCCAGCATTTT. The encoded protein is CASSIDRGQPQHF.

This chain connects TRBV28 to TRBJ2-7, with D perhaps TRBD1 (5 bases). Trimming stripped 4 bases from V and 3 bases from J, with 13 bases between. This CDR3 is 14 amino acids long. The V gene's germline CDR1 is MDHEN and CDR2 SYDVKM. Here the CDR3 reads CASSSAYRSYEQYF. In DNA, the CDR3 is TGTGCCAGCAGTTCTGCATACAGGAGCTACGAGCAGTACTTC.

The gene calls are TRBV19 and TRBJ1-5, with TRBD1 identical over 11 bases. The CDR3 has 13 amino acids. The germline V gene has CDR1 LNHDA and CDR2 SQIVND (reference sequence). V shed 7 bases, J shed 6 bases, and the junction held 2 bases outside the gene matches. The CDR3 DNA reads TGTGCCAGTAAGGACAGGGGGCTTCAGCCCCAGCATTTT. Translating gives CASKDRGLQPQHF.

The CDR3 DNA follows: TGTGCCAGCAGCTCCTGGGGTAGCGGGGGAACCTACGAGCAGTACTTC. This gives the protein CASSSWGSGGTYEQYF. This rearrangement joins TRBV3-1 (or the pseudogene TRBV3-2) to TRBJ2-7; 9 positions match TRBD2. Germline values: CDR1 LGHDT, CDR2 YNNKEL (reference sequence). V trimming: 5 bases; J trimming: 2 bases; junction bases outside the gene matches: 10. CDR3 length: 16 residues.

The rearrangement links TRBV24-1 to TRBJ2-2; 8 positions agree with TRBD2. Germline assignment: CDR1 KGHDR and CDR2 SFDVKD. V shed 3 bases and J 4 bases; nucleotides not matched to a gene: 6. The CDR3 loop spans 16 amino acids. CDR3 in amino acids: CATSDPRGGVTGELFF. The DNA of the CDR3 is TGTGCCACCAGTGATCCCCGGGGGGGGGTCACCGGGGAGCTGTTTTTT.

CDR3 sequence reads: CALRQGAGYGYTF. The DNA for the CDR3 is TGTGCCTTACGACAGGGGGCTGGTTATGGCTACACCTTC. V usage is TRBV30 and J usage is TRBJ1-2, with 10 bases that match TRBD1. V lost 7 bases and J lost 5; bases outside the gene matches: 7. CDR1 is GTSNPN and CDR2 is SVGIG in the germline V gene (reference sequence). The CDR3 covers 13 residues.

Only a few counts were recorded for this clone. The V and J genes are TRBV30 and TRBJ1-5; D gene ambiguous. CDR3 size: 13 residues. Trimming took off 2 bases at V and 3 bases at J, with 8 bases between the two ends. Germline CDR1 and CDR2: GTSNPN and SVGIG (reference sequence). CDR3 sequence: CAWSQENNQPQHF. The CDR3 DNA follows: TGTGCCTGGAGTCAGGAAAACAATCAGCCCCAGCATTTT. The full variable domain, rest sourced from reference TRBV30 and TRBJ1-5, is SQTIHQWPATLVQPVGSPLSLECTVEGTSNPNLYWYRQAAGRGLQLLFYSVGIGQISSEVPQNLSASRPQDRQFILSSKKLLLSDSGFYLCAWSQENNQPQHFGDGTRLSIL.

The gene calls are TRBV18 and TRBJ2-3; TRBD1 aligns across 11 bases. This CDR3 has 15 amino acids. J lost 3 bases, V lost 5 bases, and 4 bases had no gene match. From germline, CDR1 is KGHSH and CDR2 LQKENI. The CDR3 sequence is CASSFGQGATDTQYF. CDR3 in DNA: TGTGCCAGCTCATTCGGACAGGGGGCGACAGATACGCAGTATTTT.

This clone has a handful of counts. The rearrangement joins TRBV6-5 to TRBJ1-1, with 8 bases lining up with TRBD1. Trimming at V came to 0 bases and at J to 5 bases, leaving 5 bases not matched to a gene. CDR1 is MNHEY, CDR2 SVGAGI, per germline. The CDR3 totals 15 residues. CDR3 protein: CASSYSVTGETEAFF. The CDR3 DNA sequence: TGTGCCAGCAGTTACTCAGTGACAGGGGAGACTGAAGCTTTCTTT.